The 10 T cell receptor beta chains listed next were all sequenced from one sample in a study of T cell repertoires in cytomegalovirus infection. MiXCR was run by TCRdb on the reads, yielding one entry per CDR3 protein. The data show 110,000 to 150,000 distinct CDR3 sequences, 5.5% to 8% seen once. The material sequenced was PBMCs. The receptors here all came from a human donor in good health (CMV status not recorded). Some clones in this sample may be carry-over from other donors' samples.

The sample holds many counts of this clonotype. The chain employs TRBV27 and TRBJ2-7; a possible D gene is TRBD1 (6 bases). V lost 6 bases and J lost 0, with 9 bases in between. The CDR3 loop spans 13 amino acids. Germline V gives CDR1 MNHEY, CDR2 SMNVEV (reference sequence). This chain's CDR3 is CASRGTRSYEQYF. The DNA for the CDR3 is TGTGCCAGCAGGGGGACACGCTCCTACGAGCAGTACTTC.

The rearrangement joins TRBV20-1 to TRBJ2-7; D perhaps matches TRBD2 (6 bases). V was clipped by 3 bases and J by 0 bases, with 15 bases between them. The CDR3 consists of 15 residues. Germline loops: CDR1 DFQATT, CDR2 SNEGSKA (reference sequence). CDR3 protein: CSARWRGVSSYEQYF. As DNA, the CDR3 is TGCAGTGCTAGGTGGAGGGGTGTTAGCTCCTACGAGCAGTACTTC.

This clonotype was seen at least ten times. CDR3 in amino acids: CASSPRGVYNEQFF. The CDR3 DNA follows: TGTGCCAGCAGTCCTCGCGGGGTGTACAATGAGCAGTTCTTC. The gene calls are TRBV12-3 or TRBV12-4 and TRBJ2-1; D is possibly TRBD2 (6 bases). Trimming cost V 5 bases and J 4 bases, with 12 bases left between them. The CDR3 has 14 residues.

This clonotype appeared many times. V usage is TRBV28 and J usage is TRBJ1-2; a weak D match, TRBD1 (5 bases). Trimming pared 3 bases from V and 7 bases from J, leaving 18 bases between. Germline V gene data show CDR1 as MDHEN and CDR2 as SYDVKM. CDR3 length: 15 residues. The CDR3 sequence: CASSLSRVGSVGYTF. The DNA of the CDR3 is TGTGCCAGCAGTTTGAGCAGGGTTGGTTCCGTTGGCTACACCTTC.

This clonotype has a count of ten or more. The chain employs TRBV12-3 or TRBV12-4 and TRBJ2-1; possibly TRBD1 for D (6 bases). This CDR3 has 15 amino acids. The V and J ends lost 6 bases and 4 bases respectively, with 16 bases between them. This CDR3 reads CASRPRDITYNEQFF. The CDR3 DNA is TGTGCCAGCAGACCCCGGGACATAACATACAATGAGCAGTTCTTC.

At least ten counts were recorded for this clonotype. The chain is built from TRBV7-2 and TRBJ1-3; weak D call: TRBD1 (6 bases). This CDR3 is 16 amino acids long. Trimming pared 2 bases from V and 1 base from J, leaving 12 bases between. Germline-derived CDR1 and CDR2 are SGHTA and FQGNSA. As DNA, the CDR3 is TGTGCCAGCAGCTTATGGGGGGGCGCTTCTGGAAACACCATATATTTT. It translates to CASSLWGGASGNTIYF.

This clonotype appeared many times. The V and J genes are TRBV12-3 or TRBV12-4 and TRBJ1-1, with D perhaps matching TRBD1 (5 bases). There are 13 residues in the CDR3. V dropped 9 bases and J dropped 2 bases, with 13 bases sitting between them. The CDR3 region is CASQRQHNTEAFF. CDR3 sequence (DNA): TGTGCCAGTCAGAGACAGCACAACACTGAAGCTTTCTTT.

This clonotype appeared many times. This chain joins TRBV5-6 and TRBJ2-2, with D tentatively TRBD1 (6 bases). V gave up 6 bases and J gave up 6 bases, with 12 bases separating them. This CDR3 spans 13 amino acids. Germline V gene lookup returns CDR1 SGHDT and CDR2 YYEEEE. CDR3 loop: CASKLQGSGELFF. DNA of the CDR3: TGTGCCAGCAAACTACAGGGTTCCGGGGAGCTGTTTTTT.

This clonotype has more than one count but fewer than ten. The chain has TRBV19 and TRBJ1-6; unclear D gene. V was pared by 3 bases and J by 10 bases, with 16 bases between. The CDR3 contains 15 residues. Germline V CDR1 and CDR2: LNHDA, SQIVND (reference sequence). In nucleotides, the CDR3 is TGTGCCAGTAGTATTGGAACGGGTATAAACTCACCCCTCCACTTT. Its protein is CASSIGTGINSPLHF. Drawing the rest from reference TRBV19 and TRBJ1-6, the complete variable domain is DGGITQSPKYLFRKEGQNVTLSCEQNLNHDAMYWYRQDPGQGLRLIYYSQIVNDFQKGDIAEGYSVSREKKESFPLTVTSAQKNPTAFYLCASSIGTGINSPLHFGNGTRLTVT.

The chain recombines TRBV7-6 with TRBJ1-1, with unresolved D. Germline V CDR1 and CDR2: SGHVS, FNYEAQ. The CDR3 has 13 amino acids. V lost 8 bases and J lost 1, with 11 bases in between. CDR3 protein: CASLRGGNTEAFF. The CDR3 nucleotides read TGTGCCAGCCTACGCGGAGGGAACACTGAAGCTTTCTTT.